This T cell receptor (beta chain) was recorded in a study of shared clonotypes between healthy human individuals. Germline loops: CDR1 KGHSH, CDR2 LQKENI. This CDR3 is built from 16 residues. V lost 3 bases to trimming and J lost 7 bases, with 22 bases between them. Repertoires were generated with immunoSEQ multiplex PCR, while TCRdb's copy carries only in-frame clones and drops some. Among some 1.4 million clones listed, roughly 96% were seen once. The chain joins TRBV18 to TRBJ2-7, with D tentatively TRBD2 (6 bases). This TCR was sampled from a man aged 30 to 45 in good health. The sample comprised naive CD4+ T cells sorted from blood. Subset reported: CD45RA+ positively selected. This CDR3 is CASSPPGRGTFGEQYF. Written as DNA, the CDR3 is TGTGCCAGCTCACCCCCTGGACGAGGGACTTTCGGGGAGCAGTACTTC.